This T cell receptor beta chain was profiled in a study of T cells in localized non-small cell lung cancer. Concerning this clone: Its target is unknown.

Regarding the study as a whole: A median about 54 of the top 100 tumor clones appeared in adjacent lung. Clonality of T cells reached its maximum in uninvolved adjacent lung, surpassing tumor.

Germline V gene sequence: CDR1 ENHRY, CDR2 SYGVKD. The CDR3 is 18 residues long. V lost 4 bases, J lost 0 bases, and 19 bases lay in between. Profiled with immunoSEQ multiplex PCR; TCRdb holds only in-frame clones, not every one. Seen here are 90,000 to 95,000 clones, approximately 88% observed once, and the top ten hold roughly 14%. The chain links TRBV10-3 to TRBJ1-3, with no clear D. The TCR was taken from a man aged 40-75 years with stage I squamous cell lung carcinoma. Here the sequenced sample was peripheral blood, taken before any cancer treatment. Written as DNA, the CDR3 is TGTGCCATCAGTGTCAAGGGCGGAACGATGTACTCTGGAAACACCATATATTTT. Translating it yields CAISVKGGTMYSGNTIYF.